The 27 T cell receptor beta chains given below trace back to one sample, sequenced in a study of shared clonotypes between healthy human individuals. Assay: immunoSEQ multiplex PCR; the TCRdb copy retains only in-frame clones and omits some. The sample lists around 1.1 million clones, approximately 78% occurring once. Sequencing used memory CD4+ T cells from PBMCs. Subset meaning: CD45RA-negative fraction. The receptors stem from a man younger than 35 in good health. Some clones in this sample may be carry-over from other donors' samples.

The genes are TRBV20-1 and TRBJ1-2; a weak D match, TRBD1 (6 bases). This CDR3 region has 11 residues. Trimming pared 2 bases from V and 8 bases from J, leaving 9 bases between. Germline CDR1 is DFQATT and CDR2 is SNEGSKA (reference sequence). The CDR3 nucleotides are TGCAGTGCTAGATACAGGGACGGCTACACCTTC. Amino acids: CSARYRDGYTF.

V usage is TRBV29-1 and J usage is TRBJ1-4; D not resolved. In germline, CDR1 is SQVTM, CDR2 ANQGSEA. The CDR3 has 12 amino acids. Trimming cost V 7 bases and J 8 bases, with 14 bases left between them. In nucleotides, the CDR3 is TGCAGCGCCGAGGACGGGTCGGAAAAACTGTTTTTT. Protein product: CSAEDGSEKLFF.

This chain uses TRBV27 with TRBJ2-2; 7 bases align to TRBD1. J gave up 7 bases and V 9 bases, and 17 bases lay outside the gene matches. Germline V lookup: CDR1 MNHEY, CDR2 SMNVEV (reference sequence). The CDR3 runs 16 residues. The CDR3: CASTLKGGFGVGELFF. The CDR3, as DNA: TGTGCCAGTACCCTTAAAGGGGGCTTCGGGGTCGGGGAGCTGTTTTTT.

The V gene is TRBV2, the J gene TRBJ2-1, with D hard to call. This CDR3 has 11 residues. Deletions cut 6 bases from V and 2 bases from J, with 2 bases between. Germline-derived CDR1 and CDR2 are SNHLY and FYNNEI. DNA for the CDR3: TGTGCCAGCAGGCCCTACAATGAGCAGTTCTTC. This gives the protein CASRPYNEQFF.

This chain joins TRBV6-5 and TRBJ2-7, with a possible D match to TRBD1 (6 bases). Trimming took off 8 bases at V and 3 bases at J, with 8 bases between the two ends. The V gene's germline CDR1 is MNHEY and CDR2 SVGAGI. The length of the CDR3 is 11 residues. The DNA of the CDR3 is TGTGCCAGCGGGACATTCTACGAGCAGTACTTC. Translation gives CASGTFYEQYF.

The V gene is TRBV27, the J gene TRBJ2-7; D remains unclear. The germline V and J ends were trimmed by 6 bases and 3 bases, with 12 bases remaining between them. Germline V lookup: CDR1 MNHEY, CDR2 SMNVEV (reference sequence). This CDR3 has 13 residues. The CDR3 bases are TGTGCCAGCAGGGCCTATGCCGGCTACGAGCAGTACTTC. Its protein product is CASRAYAGYEQYF.

With regard to this clone: The germline gene is not matched at one end of the junction; a read error may be the cause. The J gene is TRBJ2-5, the V gene TRBV18; 14 bases agree with TRBD2. Germline V gene data show CDR1 as KGHSH and CDR2 as LQKENI. The CDR3 length is 16 residues. The CDR3 bases are TGTGCCAGCTCGGATGATGCCGGGACTAGCGGGAGCAGGAAGCACTTC. Protein: CASSDDAGTSGSRKHF.

The chain links TRBV12-2 to TRBJ2-7. TRBV12-2 is assigned pseudogene status. The CDR3 consists of 15 residues. DNA of the CDR3: TGTGCAAGTCGCTTAGACAGGACTGAAAATTACGAGCAGTACTTC. It is translated as CASRLDRTENYEQYF.

The chain recombines TRBV7-3 with TRBJ2-6; D gene uncertain. CDR1 is SGHTA, CDR2 FQGTGA, per germline. V was clipped by 5 bases and J by 5 bases, with 7 bases between them. The CDR3 has 13 residues. The CDR3, as DNA: TGTGCCAGCAGCCCCCCTAGGGCCAACGTCCTGACTTTC. It translates to CASSPPRANVLTF.

The CDR3, as DNA: TGTGCCAGCAGCCAAGGACTGGCCTCCTACGAGCAGTACTTC. This codes for CASSQGLASYEQYF. The genes are TRBV6-5 and TRBJ2-7; D may be TRBD2 (5 bases). Germline V gives CDR1 MNHEY, CDR2 SVGAGI. This CDR3 has 14 residues. Deletions cut 6 bases from V and 0 bases from J, with 12 bases between.

The chain recombines TRBV11-2 with TRBJ2-2; a weak D match, TRBD1 (5 bases). CDR3 length: 14 amino acids. Trimming took 3 bases from V and 6 from J, leaving 11 bases between them. CDR1 is SGHAT and CDR2 is FQNNGV in the germline V gene. Here the CDR3 DNA reads TGTGCCAGCAGCTTGAGTAGGGGCGCCGGGGAGCTGTTTTTT. Its translation: CASSLSRGAGELFF.

This sequence joins TRBV1 and TRBJ2-7; the D call of TRBD1 is as the table states it, not checked on the DNA. TRBV1 is deemed a pseudogene. The CDR3 length is 15 residues. CDR3 protein: CTARARDRVSYEQYF. The CDR3 coding sequence is TGCACTGCGAGAGCCCGGGACAGAGTCTCCTACGAGCAGTACTTC.

CDR3 coding DNA: TGCGCCAGCAGCTTTGGGGCAGCTAAGGAGACCCAGTACTTC. It codes for CASSFGAAKETQYF. This rearrangement joins TRBV5-1 to TRBJ2-5; perhaps TRBD1 as D (5 bases). The V end lost 2 bases, the J end lost 5 bases, and 13 bases lay between the germline ends. The CDR3 has 14 amino acids. The V gene's germline CDR1 is SGHRS and CDR2 YFSETQ.

The chain is built from TRBV6-1 and TRBJ1-5, with 7 bases matching TRBD1. The V and J ends lost 10 bases and 6 bases, in that order; junction bases with no gene match: 6. The CDR3 runs to 12 residues. From germline, CDR1 is MNHNS and CDR2 SASEGT. In nucleotides, the CDR3 is TGTGCCACCCAGGGGGGATTTCAGCCCCAGCATTTT. Translation: CATQGGFQPQHF.

V and J are TRBV7-3 and TRBJ2-5, with 13 bases aligning to TRBD2. This CDR3 is built from 14 residues. Germline V gives CDR1 SGHTA, CDR2 FQGTGA. The V and J ends lost 6 bases and 10 bases, in that order; junction bases with no gene match: 8. CDR3 DNA: TGTGCCAGCAGTCCAGGACTAGCGGGAGAGGGCCAGTACTTC. It encodes CASSPGLAGEGQYF.

The chain combines TRBV7-9 with TRBJ1-5, with D hard to call. The V gene's germline CDR1 is SEHNR and CDR2 FQNEAQ (reference sequence). This CDR3 region has 15 residues. V gave up 0 bases and J gave up 4 bases, with 10 bases separating them. As DNA, the CDR3 is TGTGCCAGCAGCTTAGCGGGTGGAAGGAATCAGCCCCAGCATTTT. Protein sequence: CASSLAGGRNQPQHF. The full variable domain, rest sourced from reference TRBV7-9 and TRBJ1-5, is DTGVSQNPRHKITKRGQNVTFRCDPISEHNRLYWYRQTLGQGPEFLTYFQNEAQLEKSRLLSDRFSAERPKGSFSTLEIQRTEQGDSAMYLCASSLAGGRNQPQHFGDGTRLSIL.

J is TRBJ2-1 and V is TRBV5-6; D assignment may be TRBD1 or TRBD2 (5 bases each). CDR1 and CDR2 (germline): SGHDT, YYEEEE. The length of the CDR3 is 15 residues. V lost 1 base and J lost 8, with 16 bases in between. The CDR3 region has the DNA TGTGCCAGCAGCTTGACCTCGGGACCGTCCTATGAGCAGTTCTTC. This encodes CASSLTSGPSYEQFF.

The CDR3 here is CASSWAENTEAFF. The CDR3 DNA reads as TGTGCCAGCAGTTGGGCTGAGAACACTGAAGCTTTCTTT. The V gene is TRBV11-3, the J gene TRBJ1-1; no clear D. Trimming left V 6 bases short and J 1 base short, with 9 bases between. Germline CDR1 is SGHNT and CDR2 is YENEEA. This CDR3 has 13 residues. The variable domain in full, completed from reference TRBV11-3 and TRBJ1-1, reads EAGVVQSPRYKIIEKKQPVAFWCNPISGHNTLYWYLQNLGQGPELLIRYENEEAVDDSQLPKDRFSAERLKGVDSTLKIQPAELGDSAVYLCASSWAENTEAFFGQGTRLTVV.

This clone was found a few times. The genes are TRBV7-9 and TRBJ1-2; D remains ambiguous. The CDR3 is made up of 17 amino acids. Germline CDR1 is SEHNR and CDR2 is FQNEAQ (reference sequence). V dropped 1 base and J dropped 0 bases, with 15 bases sitting between them. The CDR3 loop reads CASSLGSLRRTNYGYTF. The DNA for the CDR3 is TGTGCCAGCAGCTTAGGATCGTTACGGAGGACTAACTATGGCTACACCTTC.

This clone was observed a few times. The rearrangement links TRBV27 to TRBJ2-7, with 7 bases that match TRBD1. This CDR3 comprises 13 residues. Unmatched junction bases numbered 6, after V lost 8 bases and J lost 2 bases. Germline V lookup: CDR1 MNHEY, CDR2 SMNVEV (reference sequence). CDR3 DNA sequence: TGTGCCAGCCGGGTCGACAGGGCCTACGAGCAGTACTTC. Protein product: CASRVDRAYEQYF.

The gene calls are TRBV10-3 and TRBJ2-1, with D perhaps TRBD1 or TRBD2 (5 bases each). CDR3 size: 15 residues. Trimming cost V 2 bases and J 3 bases, with 11 bases left between them. The germline V gene has CDR1 ENHRY and CDR2 SYGVKD. CDR3: CAISEGTPGYNEQFF. DNA of the CDR3: TGTGCCATCAGTGAGGGGACCCCAGGCTACAATGAGCAGTTCTTC.

J is TRBJ2-7 and V is TRBV14; 8 bases line up with TRBD1. The V gene end was trimmed by 4 bases and the J gene end by 6 bases; junction bases not matched to a gene: 2. The CDR3 totals 12 residues. Germline CDR1 SGHDN, CDR2 FVKESK. CDR3: CASSPTGAEQYF. In nucleotides, the CDR3 is TGTGCCAGCAGCCCGACAGGGGCCGAGCAGTACTTC.

This clone has just one count. V and J are TRBV18 and TRBJ1-1; TRBD1 matches at 9 bases. CDR1 KGHSH and CDR2 LQKENI come from the germline V gene. This CDR3 comprises 17 residues. V trimming: 3 bases; J trimming: 0 bases; junction bases outside the gene matches: 8. The CDR3 loop is CASSPRTGDNMNTEAFF. CDR3 DNA sequence: TGTGCCAGCTCACCGCGGACAGGGGACAACATGAACACTGAAGCTTTCTTT.

A note on this clone: Given a much more abundant clone one base away, this may be a read error. The rearrangement joins TRBV5-8 to TRBJ2-5, with no clear D. Deletions cut 0 bases from V and 3 bases from J, with 0 bases between. CDR3 length: 11 amino acids. The germline V gene encodes CDR1 SGHTS and CDR2 YDEGEE. This CDR3 is CASSLEETQYF. In nucleotides, the CDR3 is TGTGCCAGCAGCTTGGAAGAGACCCAGTACTTC.

The chain links TRBV10-2 to TRBJ2-7; a possible D gene is TRBD1 (5 bases). The CDR3 contains 14 residues. Germline V gives CDR1 WSHSY, CDR2 SAAADI. The V gene lost 4 bases and the J gene lost 0 bases, with 10 bases spanning the gap. CDR3 loop: CASSGTLTSYEQYF. DNA for the CDR3: TGCGCCAGCAGTGGGACACTCACCTCCTACGAGCAGTACTTC.

The gene calls are TRBV5-1 and TRBJ2-5; D possibly corresponds to TRBD2 (5 bases). The ends were cut back, 6 bases at V and 5 bases at J, with 17 bases in the middle. Germline assignment: CDR1 SGHRS and CDR2 YFSETQ. The CDR3 spans 14 residues. CDR3 bases: TGCGCCAGCAATACTTTCCAGACGGGGGAGACCCAGTACTTC. This translates into CASNTFQTGETQYF.

This clone showed up many times. The rearrangement joins TRBV11-2 to TRBJ2-7; 9 positions match TRBD2. The V and J ends lost 5 bases and 6 bases, in that order; junction bases with no gene match: 5. Germline-derived CDR1 and CDR2 are SGHAT and FQNNGV. This CDR3 has 13 residues. CDR3 DNA: TGTGCCAGCAGCCAAGGACTAGCGCGCGAGCAGTACTTC. This codes for CASSQGLAREQYF.